These 18 T cell receptor beta chains share one sample of origin, sequenced in a study of cytomegalovirus exposure and HLA in healthy donors. Amplification used 60 Vbeta primers and 13 Jbeta primers. Profiling relied on immunoSEQ multiplex PCR, and the TCRdb table lists in-frame clones only, not all of them. The profile shows about 170,000 clones, around 77% of them singletons. Sequenced: PBMCs. All receptors derive from a female donor in good health and CMV-seronegative.

This clone was recorded only once. This chain uses TRBV5-4 with TRBJ1-6, with D tentatively TRBD1 (6 bases). V was shortened by 3 bases and J by 9 bases, with 16 bases between the two germline ends. This CDR3 contains 15 residues. Looked up from germline, CDR1 is SGHNT and CDR2 is YYREEE (reference sequence). CDR3 loop: CASSSEPGHSSPLHF. CDR3 coding DNA: TGTGCCAGCAGCTCCGAACCGGGACACAGTTCACCCCTCCACTTT.

There are a few counts of this clone. This rearrangement joins TRBV28 to TRBJ1-5, with unresolved D. The V gene lost 2 bases and the J gene lost 2 bases, with 7 bases spanning the gap. Germline V gene lookup returns CDR1 MDHEN and CDR2 SYDVKM. CDR3 size: 14 residues. The CDR3 protein is CASSLPVGNQPQHF. The CDR3 coding sequence is TGTGCCAGCAGTTTACCAGTGGGCAATCAGCCCCAGCATTTT.

V usage is TRBV18 and J usage is TRBJ2-1; D possibly corresponds to TRBD2 (5 bases). This CDR3 has 15 amino acids. Germline CDR1 and CDR2: KGHSH and LQKENI. Trimming stripped 2 bases from V and 5 bases from J, with 13 bases between. CDR3 sequence reads: CASSPFTAVDNEQFF. The CDR3 DNA follows: TGTGCCAGCTCACCATTTACAGCGGTCGACAATGAGCAGTTCTTC. Based on the CDR3 plus reference TRBV18 and TRBJ2-1, the full variable domain is NAGVMQNPRHLVRRRGQEARLRCSPMKGHSHVYWYRQLPEEGLKFMVYLQKENIIDESGMPKERFSAEFPKEGPSILRIQQVVRGDSAAYFCASSPFTAVDNEQFFGPGTRLTVL.

The chain employs TRBV10-2 and TRBJ1-6, with 8 bases aligning to TRBD1. V lost 4 bases and J lost 8; bases outside the gene matches: 4. This CDR3 has 14 amino acids. Germline V gene data show CDR1 as WSHSY and CDR2 as SAAADI. As DNA, the CDR3 is TGCGCCAGCAGTGCGGACAGGGATTATTCACCCCTCCACTTT. It is translated as CASSADRDYSPLHF.

The rearrangement links TRBV7-3 to TRBJ2-2; 8 bases align to TRBD2. This CDR3 comprises 15 residues. The V and J ends lost 8 bases and 5 bases, in that order; junction bases with no gene match: 10. Germline V CDR1 and CDR2: SGHTA, FQGTGA. In DNA form, the CDR3 reads TGTGCCAGCGGCAGTAGCGGGGCGGGGACCGGGGAGCTGTTTTTT. Protein sequence: CASGSSGAGTGELFF.

The chain joins TRBV11-2 to TRBJ1-1; D remains unclear. The V gene's germline CDR1 is SGHAT and CDR2 FQNNGV. This CDR3 region has 13 residues. V dropped 3 bases and J dropped 1 base, with 6 bases sitting between them. The CDR3 spells CASSFSENTEAFF. As DNA, the CDR3 is TGTGCCAGCAGCTTTTCAGAGAACACTGAAGCTTTCTTT.

V and J are TRBV12-1 and TRBJ1-1. TRBV12-1 is listed as a pseudogene. The CDR3 is 15 residues long. The CDR3 region is CASTPPGVRTGEAFF. The CDR3 bases are TGTGCCAGCACCCCTCCCGGGGTCCGAACGGGTGAAGCTTTCTTT.

This chain joins TRBV7-3 and TRBJ1-3; 8 nucleotides agree with TRBD1. The CDR3 contains 16 residues. Trimming removed 2 bases from V and 2 bases from J; junction bases left unmatched: 5. Looked up from germline, CDR1 is SGHTA and CDR2 is FQGTGA. CDR3 in DNA: TGTGCCAGCAGCTTACAGGGGGCCGTGGCTGGAAACACCATATATTTT. Its translation is CASSLQGAVAGNTIYF.

This clone occurred a few times. The CDR3: CASSLVQGSNEKLFF. The DNA for the CDR3 is TGTGCCAGCAGCTTGGTGCAGGGATCTAATGAAAAACTGTTTTTT. The V call is TRBV5-6, the J call TRBJ1-4; tentatively, D is TRBD1 (5 bases). Between the trimmed V and J ends, which lost 0 bases and 3 bases, there was a span of 9 bases. The CDR3 totals 15 residues. Looked up from germline, CDR1 is SGHDT and CDR2 is YYEEEE.

The chain employs TRBV9 and TRBJ1-6, with TRBD1 identical over 11 bases. Germline-derived CDR1 and CDR2 are SGDLS and YYNGEE. V trimming: 2 bases; J trimming: 10 bases; junction bases outside the gene matches: 5. The CDR3 spans 15 residues. CDR3 DNA sequence: TGTGCCAGCAGCGTGGTCGGGACAGGGGGATCACCCCTCCACTTT. This codes for CASSVVGTGGSPLHF.

The rearrangement uses TRBV7-9 and TRBJ1-2, with 7 positions matching TRBD1. V shed 5 bases, J shed 0 bases, and the junction held 9 bases outside the gene matches. The germline CDR1 and CDR2 sequences are SEHNR and FQNEAQ (reference sequence). CDR3 length: 16 amino acids. The CDR3: CASSLPTGTANYGYTF. The DNA of the CDR3 is TGTGCCAGCAGCCTCCCCACAGGGACAGCTAACTATGGCTACACCTTC. Full variable domain (remainder filled in from reference TRBV7-9 and TRBJ1-2): DTGVSQNPRHKITKRGQNVTFRCDPISEHNRLYWYRQTLGQGPEFLTYFQNEAQLEKSRLLSDRFSAERPKGSFSTLEIQRTEQGDSAMYLCASSLPTGTANYGYTFGSGTRLTVV.

The chain uses TRBV11-2 and TRBJ2-1; D call uncertain. Germline V gene sequence: CDR1 SGHAT, CDR2 FQNNGV. Trimming left V 2 bases short and J 7 bases short, with 12 bases between. This CDR3 region has 14 residues. CDR3 coding DNA: TGTGCCAGCAGCTTACGATACCGCGCTAATGAGCAGTTCTTC. Amino acid sequence: CASSLRYRANEQFF.

This clone showed up just once. The rearrangement joins TRBV28 to TRBJ2-1, with 12 bases fitting TRBD2. Germline V CDR1 and CDR2: MDHEN, SYDVKM. The CDR3 is 16 amino acids. J lost 7 bases, V lost 5 bases, and 9 bases had no gene match. Here the CDR3 DNA reads TGTGCCAGCAGTCGAATGACTAGCGGGAGACGGAATGAGCAGTTCTTC. Translated, it gives CASSRMTSGRRNEQFF. Combining the CDR3 with reference TRBV28 and TRBJ2-1 gives the whole variable domain DVKVTQSSRYLVKRTGEKVFLECVQDMDHENMFWYRQDPGLGLRLIYFSYDVKMKEKGDIPEGYSVSREKKERFSLILESASTNQTSMYLCASSRMTSGRRNEQFFGPGTRLTVL.

This clone came up a few times. V gene TRBV12-5 combines with J gene TRBJ1-4, with 7 nucleotides matching TRBD1. The CDR3 runs to 18 residues. Germline assignment: CDR1 LGHNT and CDR2 FRNRAP. V shed 3 bases, J shed 8 bases, and the junction held 18 bases outside the gene matches. The chain's CDR3 is CASGFIDDREESGEKLFF. For the CDR3, the DNA is TGTGCTAGTGGTTTTATTGACGACAGGGAGGAAAGTGGCGAAAAACTGTTTTTT.

This sequence joins TRBV19 and TRBJ2-5; 12 bases fit TRBD2. J gave up 3 bases and V 5 bases, and 1 base lay outside the gene matches. CDR1 is LNHDA and CDR2 is SQIVND in the germline V gene (reference sequence). This CDR3 has 14 residues. CDR3 sequence: CASSLAGGKETQYF. CDR3 nucleotides: TGTGCCAGTAGTCTAGCGGGAGGGAAAGAGACCCAGTACTTC.

The V call is TRBV30, the J call TRBJ2-4; TRBD2 agrees at 7 bases. The CDR3 has 11 amino acids. Germline loops: CDR1 GTSNPN, CDR2 SVGIG (reference sequence). J was trimmed by 8 bases and V by 3 bases; bases with no gene match: 1. This chain's CDR3 is CAWRGGDIQYF. The CDR3 bases are TGTGCCTGGAGGGGGGGGGACATTCAGTACTTC.

The chain carries TRBV30 and TRBJ2-1; unclear D gene. V lost 1 base and J lost 12, with 13 bases in between. The CDR3 is 12 amino acids. Germline CDR1 GTSNPN, CDR2 SVGIG (reference sequence). In DNA form, the CDR3 reads TGTGCCTGGAGTGAGGTGATCGAGGCGCAGTTCTTC. Protein: CAWSEVIEAQFF.

Only a few counts were recorded for this clone. J is TRBJ2-5 and V is TRBV9; the D is unclear. With 0 bases removed from V and 7 bases from J, the gap between germline ends came to 10 bases. Germline assignment: CDR1 SGDLS and CDR2 YYNGEE. The CDR3 totals 13 residues. The chain's CDR3 is CASSVATGRTQYF. The CDR3 DNA reads as TGTGCCAGCAGCGTAGCTACCGGTCGGACCCAGTACTTC.